The sequence of this T cell receptor (beta chain) was determined in a study of blood T cell repertoires in COVID-19. Enrolment of Seattle patients took place during active infection, and they were followed longitudinally. This CDR3 is 14 amino acids long. Trimming pared 2 bases from V and 5 bases from J, leaving 12 bases between. Germline lookup yields CDR1 SNHLY and CDR2 FYNNEI. Data came from immunoSEQ multiplex PCR; TCRdb stores just in-frame clones and leaves some out. The data contain some 200,000 clones, approximately 90% of them singletons. Sequenced: peripheral blood. The rearrangement joins TRBV2 to TRBJ2-5; a possible D gene is TRBD1 (5 bases). The clonotype comes from a man in his forties or fifties with COVID-19, enrolled during active disease. CDR3 DNA sequence: TGTGCCAGCAGTGAAAGCCAGGGTGGGGAGACCCAGTACTTC. This gives the protein CASSESQGGETQYF. Using reference TRBV2 and TRBJ2-5 for the parts outside the CDR3, the full variable domain is EPEVTQTPSHQVTQMGQEVILRCVPISNHLYFYWYRQILGQKVEFLVSFYNNEISEKSEIFDDQFSVERPDGSNFTLKIRSTKLEDSAMYFCASSESQGGETQYFGPGTRLLVL.